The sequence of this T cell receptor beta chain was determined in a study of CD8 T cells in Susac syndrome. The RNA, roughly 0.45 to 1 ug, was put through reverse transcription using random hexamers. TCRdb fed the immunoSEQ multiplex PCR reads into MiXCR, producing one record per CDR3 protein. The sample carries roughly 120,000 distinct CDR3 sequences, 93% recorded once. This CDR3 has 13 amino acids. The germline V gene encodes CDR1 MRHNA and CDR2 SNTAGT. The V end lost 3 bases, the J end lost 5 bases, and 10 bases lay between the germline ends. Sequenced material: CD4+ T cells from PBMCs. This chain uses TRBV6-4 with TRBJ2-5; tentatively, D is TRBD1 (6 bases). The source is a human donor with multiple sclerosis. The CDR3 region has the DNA TGTGCCAGCAGTGAGTCCAGGGGCGAGACCCAGTACTTC. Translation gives CASSESRGETQYF.